This T cell receptor beta chain stems from a study of response to subunit inactivated influenza vaccine (dated by TCRdb to 2017 to 2018). About the full investigation: To follow how T cells responded to a trivalent subunit inactivated influenza vaccine, the researchers relied on deep quantitative profiling of the T cell receptor repertoire.

The germline V gene (reference sequence) gives CDR1 as DFQATT and CDR2 as SNEGSKA. V trim: 1 base; J trim: 6 bases; unmatched bases: 6. From cysteine to phenylalanine, the CDR3 is 15 amino acids long. Only the CDR3 DNA stays, 45 bases, in frame from base 1. General findings and caveats noted by the study authors: The authors suggested that each seasonal influenza vaccination may recruit only a limited number of new T cells.

As regards this clonotype: Its antigen is unknown. It has no much larger one-base neighbor in the sample; base qualities were not kept.

Receptor amplification or capture employed RT-PCR. Sequencing instrument: Illumina HiSeq 2500. TCRdb itself trimmed the public reads at Q25 with fastp, ran MiXCR and retained productive beta chains. Rows are combined by CDR3 protein, so each entry shows the most common genes and DNA. In all, the sample holds a few hundred thousand distinct CDR3 sequences, and around 7.9% of those were seen once. The ten biggest clones cover around 14% of the sample. The TCR was taken from a man aged 50-75 years who received an inactivated influenza vaccine. Donor details come from another sample of the same person, matched by shared clones. This chain is built from TRBV20-1 and TRBJ1-5; 10 central bases correspond to TRBD1. The input for sequencing was PBMCs from blood, taken roughly 24 months after vaccination. This receptor has the CDR3 CSARADRGLVQPQHF. The bases are TGCAGTGCTAGAGCCGACAGGGGGCTTGTTCAGCCCCAGCATTTT.